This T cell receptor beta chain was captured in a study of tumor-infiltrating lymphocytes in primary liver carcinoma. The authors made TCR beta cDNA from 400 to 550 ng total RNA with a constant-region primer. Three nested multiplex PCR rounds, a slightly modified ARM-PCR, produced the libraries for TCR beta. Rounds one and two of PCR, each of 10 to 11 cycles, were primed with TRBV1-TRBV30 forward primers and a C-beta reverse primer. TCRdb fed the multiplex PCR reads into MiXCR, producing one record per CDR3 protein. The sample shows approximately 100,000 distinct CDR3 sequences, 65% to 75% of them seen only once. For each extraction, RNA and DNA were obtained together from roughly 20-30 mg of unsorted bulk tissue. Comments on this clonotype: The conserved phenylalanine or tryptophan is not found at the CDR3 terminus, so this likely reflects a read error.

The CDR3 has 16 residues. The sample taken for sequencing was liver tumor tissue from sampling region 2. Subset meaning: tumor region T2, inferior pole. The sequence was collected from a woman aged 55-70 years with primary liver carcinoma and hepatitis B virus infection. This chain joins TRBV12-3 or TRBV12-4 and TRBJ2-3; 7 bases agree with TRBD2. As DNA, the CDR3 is TGCGCCAGCAGTGACGTAAGGCCAGGGAGGGCCTATAAGCAGTATTCT. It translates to CASSDVRPGRAYKQYS.